The sequence of this T cell receptor (beta chain) was determined in a study of T-cell memory formation after mild COVID-19. Across the whole study: Across donors, TCR clusters were largely donor specific.

Germline CDR1 and CDR2: MNHEY and SVGEGT. There are 18 residues in the CDR3. Trimming removed 4 bases from V and 0 bases from J; junction bases left unmatched: 13. TCRdb called the 5' RACE reads again in MiXCR, with one record for every CDR3 protein. The data contain 100,000 or so distinct CDR3 sequences, roughly 10% of them singletons. V gene TRBV6-2 or TRBV6-3 combines with J gene TRBJ2-7; TRBD1 agrees at 9 bases. This TCR was sampled from a young man who had mild COVID-19 (a few samples of this study predate the infection). Cell type and time point are not known. Source material: PBMCs or a T cell subset sorted from them (not recorded which). CDR3 residues: CASSSTWGQGSSSYEQYV. The DNA of the CDR3 is TGTGCCAGCAGTTCTACCTGGGGACAGGGTTCATCCTCCTACGAGCAGTACGTC.